The 7 T cell receptor beta chains given below trace back to one sample, sequenced in a study of T cells in tuberculosis. The table came from immunoSEQ multiplex PCR; TCRdb's copy has only in-frame clones and leaves some out. The sample lists about 41,000 clones, approximately 95% seen once, with roughly 3.5% in the top ten. Sequencing was performed on PBMCs. Receptors were obtained from a donor between 10 and 29 years old with latent tuberculosis or without tuberculosis infection.

The J gene is TRBJ2-7, the V gene TRBV21-1; the table's D call of TRBD2 was not tested on the DNA. TRBV21-1 is a documented pseudogene. The CDR3 runs 13 residues. The CDR3 spells CASSKLNGNEQYF. CDR3 coding DNA: TGTGCCAGCAGCAAACTGAACGGGAACGAGCAGTACTTC.

This chain links TRBV4-1 with TRBJ1-2, with 7 bases that match TRBD1. J gave up 4 bases and V 2 bases, and 10 bases lay outside the gene matches. CDR1 MGHRA and CDR2 YSYEKL come from the germline V gene. The CDR3 spans 16 residues. The CDR3 DNA is TGCGCCAGCAGCCAAACCATGGACAGGAGTAGCTATGGCTACACCTTC. This translates into CASSQTMDRSSYGYTF.

The gene calls are TRBV7-3 and TRBJ1-2; 7 bases agree with TRBD1. This CDR3 has 14 residues. Germline V gives CDR1 SGHTA, CDR2 FQGTGA. V shed 5 bases, J shed 4 bases, and the junction held 7 bases outside the gene matches. The CDR3: CASSLQGPSYGYTF. Here the CDR3 DNA reads TGTGCCAGCAGCCTACAGGGGCCGAGCTATGGCTACACCTTC.

The chain employs TRBV19 and TRBJ1-6; 7 nucleotides match TRBD1. The CDR3 length is 13 residues. CDR1 and CDR2 (germline): LNHDA, SQIVND (reference sequence). With V trimmed by 8 bases and J by 4 bases, 2 bases remained unmatched. The CDR3 protein is CASAGQYNSPLHF. In DNA form, the CDR3 reads TGTGCCAGTGCGGGACAGTATAATTCACCCCTCCACTTT.

This rearrangement joins TRBV30 to TRBJ1-1; a possible D gene is TRBD1 (5 bases). Between the trimmed V and J ends, which lost 1 base and 10 bases, there was a span of 16 bases. CDR3 length: 13 amino acids. Germline values: CDR1 GTSNPN, CDR2 SVGIG (reference sequence). CDR3 coding DNA: TGTGCCTGGAGTGCATATCGAACAGGTTCAGCTTTCTTT. Translation gives CAWSAYRTGSAFF.

J is TRBJ1-2 and V is TRBV4-1, with a tentative D call TRBD1 (6 bases). CDR1 MGHRA and CDR2 YSYEKL come from the germline V gene. With 4 bases removed from V and 4 bases from J, the gap between germline ends came to 13 bases. The CDR3 has 14 amino acids. In DNA, the CDR3 is TGCGCCAGCAGCCTATTAGGGGGTGGCTATGGCTACACCTTC. It codes for CASSLLGGGYGYTF.

The V call is TRBV6-1, the J call TRBJ1-1; D is ambiguous. V lost 7 bases, J lost 2 bases, and 5 bases lay in between. The CDR3 runs 11 residues. Per the germline V gene, CDR1 is MNHNS and CDR2 is SASEGT. The CDR3 DNA sequence: TGTGCCAGCAACAGAAACACTGAAGCTTTCTTT. Translating gives CASNRNTEAFF.